The 11 T cell receptor beta chains below all came from one sample that was sequenced in a study of technical replicates of blood from four donors. Produced via immunoSEQ multiplex PCR; TCRdb's table is partial and in-frame only. The sample consists of approximately 75,000 clones, approximately 80% of them appearing once. Sequencing input: PBMCs. The receptors stem from a human donor in good health. Some clones in this sample may be carry-over from other donors' samples.

The V call is TRBV7-9, the J call TRBJ2-3, with 7 nucleotides matching TRBD2. Trimming at V came to 4 bases and at J to 2 bases, leaving 9 bases not matched to a gene. Germline V gene lookup returns CDR1 SEHNR and CDR2 FQNEAQ (reference sequence). The CDR3 spans 16 residues. CDR3 residues: CASSSLAEGTTDTQYF. The CDR3 DNA is TGTGCCAGCAGCTCGCTAGCGGAGGGGACCACAGATACGCAGTATTTT.

The CDR3 DNA sequence: TGTGCCAGTAGCTATACGGGACAACGGAATGAGCAGTTCTTC. Amino acid sequence: CASSYTGQRNEQFF. The J gene is TRBJ2-1, the V gene TRBV19; D might be TRBD1 (6 bases). The germline V and J ends were trimmed by 6 bases and 7 bases, with 16 bases remaining between them. CDR3 length: 14 amino acids. Per germline, CDR1 LNHDA and CDR2 SQIVND (reference sequence).

The chain couples TRBV30 to TRBJ2-7; maybe TRBD2 (6 bases). The V gene lost 0 bases and the J gene lost 7 bases, with 7 bases spanning the gap. The CDR3 runs 11 residues. Germline V lookup: CDR1 GTSNPN, CDR2 SVGIG (reference sequence). Here the CDR3 DNA reads TGTGCCTGGAGTGTGGGGGGTGAGCAGTACTTC. Amino acid sequence: CAWSVGGEQYF.

The chain employs TRBV4-2 and TRBJ2-3; 10 positions match TRBD2. CDR3 length: 19 amino acids. The ends lost 2 bases at V and 2 bases at J; junction bases unmatched: 13. Germline-derived CDR1 and CDR2 are LGHNA and YNFKEQ. CDR3 nucleotide sequence: TGTGCCAGCAGCCAAAACCCTACTAGCGGGGCCCCCCCCACAGATACGCAGTATTTT. Its translation is CASSQNPTSGAPPTDTQYF.

The chain is built from TRBV30 and TRBJ2-2; 9 positions agree with TRBD2. Trimming removed 4 bases from V and 7 bases from J; junction bases left unmatched: 7. Germline CDR1 reads GTSNPN; CDR2 reads SVGIG (reference sequence). The CDR3 covers 14 residues. CDR3 loop: CAWNRGRGGGELFF. The CDR3 region has the DNA TGTGCCTGGAACCGCGGGAGGGGTGGCGGGGAGCTGTTTTTT.

The rearrangement links TRBV7-2 to TRBJ2-5; 12 nucleotides line up with TRBD2. V lost 7 bases and J lost 5; bases outside the gene matches: 14. CDR1 is SGHTA, CDR2 FQGNSA, per germline. The CDR3 runs 17 residues. The CDR3 loop is CASTSYGLAGGRETQYF. The CDR3 DNA sequence: TGTGCCAGCACCTCCTATGGGCTAGCGGGAGGGCGCGAGACCCAGTACTTC.

The rearrangement links TRBV5-6 to TRBJ1-5, with 9 positions matching TRBD1. The J segment lost 7 bases and the V segment lost 4 bases, leaving 12 bases of the junction unmatched. CDR1 is SGHDT, CDR2 YYEEEE, per germline. The CDR3 spans 16 residues. CDR3 DNA: TGTGCCAGCAGCGCCACCGGGACAGGGTTAGGCCAGCCCCAGCATTTT. This translates into CASSATGTGLGQPQHF.

J is TRBJ1-2 and V is TRBV29-1; D gene uncertain. Germline V gene lookup returns CDR1 SQVTM and CDR2 ANQGSEA. The CDR3 totals 13 residues. Trimming stripped 1 base from V and 6 bases from J, with 12 bases between. The CDR3 DNA reads as TGCAGCGTTGAAGTGGGAGTTTGGGATGGCTACACCTTC. Its translation is CSVEVGVWDGYTF.

The rearrangement joins TRBV27 to TRBJ2-1; weak D call: TRBD2 (5 bases). This CDR3 is 14 amino acids long. Looked up from germline, CDR1 is MNHEY and CDR2 is SMNVEV (reference sequence). Deletions cut 4 bases from V and 7 bases from J, with 14 bases between. CDR3 in DNA: TGTGCCAGCAGTTCAGGACCTAGGAGGAATGAGCAGTTCTTC. Translating it yields CASSSGPRRNEQFF.

This clone showed up just a few times. Sequence at one end of the junction differs from germline and may be a read error. The chain carries TRBV15 and TRBJ2-2, with 9 bases fitting TRBD2. The CDR3 has 17 amino acids. The germline V gene has CDR1 LNHNV and CDR2 YYDKDF (reference sequence). CDR3 coding DNA: TGTGCCACCAGCAGGGAACCGGGACTAGCCTCCACCCGGGAGCTGTTTTTT. It specifies CATSREPGLASTRELFF.

This clone has more than one count but fewer than ten. CDR3 sequence reads: CASSFHKNQGLSGANVLTF. CDR3 nucleotides: TGTGCCAGCAGTTTTCATAAAAATCAGGGGCTATCTGGGGCCAACGTCCTGACTTTC. The genes are TRBV2 and TRBJ2-6; tentative D call: TRBD1 (6 bases). Trimming cost V 5 bases and J 1 base, with 21 bases left between them. This CDR3 comprises 19 residues. CDR1 is SNHLY, CDR2 FYNNEI, per germline.